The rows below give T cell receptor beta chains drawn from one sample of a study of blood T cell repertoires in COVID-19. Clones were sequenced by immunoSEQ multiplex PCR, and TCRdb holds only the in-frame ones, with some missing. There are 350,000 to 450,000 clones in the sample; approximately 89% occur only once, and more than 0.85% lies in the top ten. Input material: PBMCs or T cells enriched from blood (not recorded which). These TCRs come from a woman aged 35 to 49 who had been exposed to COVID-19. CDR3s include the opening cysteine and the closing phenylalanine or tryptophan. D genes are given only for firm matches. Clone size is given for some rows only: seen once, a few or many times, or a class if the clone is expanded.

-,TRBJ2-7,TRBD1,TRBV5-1,TGCGCCAGCAGCACCAGGACAGGGACGTACTACGAGCAGTACTTC,CASSTRTGTYYEQYF
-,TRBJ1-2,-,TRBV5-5,TGTGCCAGCAGCCATACAGGGCTGGAGGGCTACACCTTC,CASSHTGLEGYTF
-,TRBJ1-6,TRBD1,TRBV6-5,TGTGCCAGCAGTTATTCCGGGACAGGTGTAAATTCACCCCTCCACTTT,CASSYSGTGVNSPLHF
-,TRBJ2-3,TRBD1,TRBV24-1,TGTGCCACCAGTGATCCACGACAGGGTCAAGATACGCAGTATTTT,CATSDPRQGQDTQYF
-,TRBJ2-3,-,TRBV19,TGTGCCAGTAGTATAACGTCCAGGGTGGGCGATACGCAGTATTTT,CASSITSRVGDTQYF
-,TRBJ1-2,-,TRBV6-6,TGTGCCAGCAACACCCCCCGGGGGGGGTTCTTTTCTGGCTACACCTTC,CASNTPRGGFFSGYTF
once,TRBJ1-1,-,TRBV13,TGTGCCAGCAGCTTAGGCGGAGGGAGAGAAGCTTTCTTT,CASSLGGGREAFF
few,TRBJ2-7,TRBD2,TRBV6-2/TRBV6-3,TGTGCCAGCAGTTCGGTGGGAGGGCCCTACGAGCAGTACTTC,CASSSVGGPYEQYF
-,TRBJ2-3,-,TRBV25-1,TGTGCCAGCAGTGTTAGCCAGACCAATACGCAGTATTTT,CASSVSQTNTQYF
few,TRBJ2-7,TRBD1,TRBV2,TGTGCCAGCACAACGGACAGGGCTAGCTCCTACGAGCAGTACTTC,CASTTDRASSYEQYF
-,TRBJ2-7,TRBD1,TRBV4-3,TGCGCCAGCAGCCAAGGGACAGGGGCATCCTACGAGCAGTACTTC,CASSQGTGASYEQYF
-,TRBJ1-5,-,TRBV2,TGTGCCAGCCGGAGTTCACAGCCCCAGCATTTT,CASRSSQPQHF